The source of this T cell receptor beta chain is a study of blood T cell repertoires in COVID-19. V shed 3 bases, J shed 15 bases, and the junction held 10 bases outside the gene matches. Looked up from germline, CDR1 is SGHNT and CDR2 is YENEEA. The CDR3 is 13 amino acids. Some clones are missing from TCRdb's copy, which holds only in-frame ones; the method was immunoSEQ multiplex PCR. The table records some 180,000 clones, roughly four fifths of them present only once. The chain employs TRBV11-3 and TRBJ2-1; 8 bases line up with TRBD2. This TCR came from a woman in her forties with COVID-19, enrolled during active disease. The sequencing sample was made of peripheral blood. The CDR3 region is CASSFSPGGAMFF. The CDR3 DNA follows: TGTGCCAGCAGCTTCTCCCCCGGGGGGGCCATGTTCTTC.